This is a list of T cell receptor beta chains from one sample in a study of CD8 T cells in Susac syndrome. Using its own MiXCR run on the immunoSEQ multiplex PCR reads, TCRdb lists one record per CDR3 protein. The sample consists of fewer than 350,000 distinct CDR3 sequences, around nine tenths of them appearing once. The sample taken for sequencing was CD8+ T cells from PBMCs. The source of these receptors is a human donor with multiple sclerosis. Both conserved end residues are part of each CDR3. A D gene is named only where the DNA matches it firmly. Size tells how often a clone was seen (once, few, many) or the class of an expanded clone, and some rows leave it out.

clone_size	j_call	v_call	d_call	cdr3_nt	cdr3_aa
-	TRBJ2-1	TRBV7-9	TRBD1	TGTGCCAGCAGCATGCCGGACAGGGGGCAGTTCAATGAGCAGTTCTTC	CASSMPDRGQFNEQFF
-	TRBJ1-1	TRBV19	-	TGTGCCAGTAGTATGGCACAGGGTATGAACACTGAAGCTTTCTTT	CASSMAQGMNTEAFF
-	TRBJ1-4	TRBV5-1	-	TGCGCCAGCAGCCCCGGACGGATTAATGAAAAACTGTTTTTT	CASSPGRINEKLFF
-	TRBJ2-5	TRBV9	-	TGTGCCAGCAGCGTAACGGGAACAGGTTCTCAAGAGACCCAGTACTTC	CASSVTGTGSQETQYF
-	TRBJ2-7	TRBV10-3	-	TGTGCCATCAGGACCGGGACGTCCGCCGAGCAGTACTTC	CAIRTGTSAEQYF
-	TRBJ2-5	TRBV9	-	TGTGCCAGCAGCGTAGATGACCTCGGGGAGACCCAGTACTTC	CASSVDDLGETQYF
-	TRBJ1-2	TRBV2	TRBD1	TGTGCCAGCACCCCGGGACAGGGGGCCCAGGGGCATGGCTACACCTTC	CASTPGQGAQGHGYTF
-	TRBJ2-7	TRBV28	-	TGTGCCAGCAGTGGACTCAGGTACGAGCAGTACTTC	CASSGLRYEQYF
-	TRBJ2-5	TRBV27	-	TGTGCCAGCAGTTCCATACCTCAAGAGACCCAGTACTTC	CASSSIPQETQYF
-	TRBJ2-3	TRBV9	-	TGTGCCAGCAGCGTGGGGACACAACGCACAGATACGCAGTATTTT	CASSVGTQRTDTQYF
-	TRBJ1-5	TRBV10-3	-	TGTGCCATCAGTGACGCAGGGGTTTCGGAGCCCCAGCATTTT	CAISDAGVSEPQHF
few	TRBJ2-5	TRBV4-1	-	TGCGCCAGCAGCCTAAGGAGGGGCCCGGGAGAGACCCAGTACTTC	CASSLRRGPGETQYF
-	TRBJ2-1	TRBV5-1	-	TGCGCCAGCAGCTTGGTTACCCAAAACAATGAGCAGTTCTTC	CASSLVTQNNEQFF
-	TRBJ2-1	TRBV28	-	TGTGCCAGCAGCTCCCGTCCCGCCTCTCACAATGAGCAGTTCTTC	CASSSRPASHNEQFF
-	TRBJ1-2	TRBV6-2/TRBV6-3	-	TGTGCCAGCCTATCAGGGAGGCATGGCTACACCTTC	CASLSGRHGYTF
-	TRBJ2-7	TRBV28	-	TGTGCCAGCAGTCCGGGGGCAGGAGCCTACGAGCAGTACTTC	CASSPGAGAYEQYF
-	TRBJ2-7	TRBV28	TRBD1	TGTGCCAGCAGTGACAGGGGGCACTCCTACGAGCAGTACTTC	CASSDRGHSYEQYF
-	TRBJ2-1	TRBV30	TRBD1	TGTGCCAAAAGGACAGGGGACAATGAGCAGTTCTTC	CAKRTGDNEQFF
-	TRBJ2-1	TRBV10-3	-	TGTGCCATCAGTGCAACAAACAGGGAGTCATACAATGAGCAGTTCTTC	CAISATNRESYNEQFF
-	TRBJ2-5	TRBV9	-	TGTGCCAGCAGCGTAGGTAGTAGCGGCGAGACCCAGTACTTC	CASSVGSSGETQYF
-	TRBJ2-1	TRBV12-3/TRBV12-4	-	TGTGCCATCTCGGGGAGCTCCTACAATGAGCAGTTCTTC	CAISGSSYNEQFF
-	TRBJ2-7	TRBV20-1	-	TGCAGTGCTAGGACCGGGGCCGAGACCTACGAGCAGTACTTC	CSARTGAETYEQYF
-	TRBJ2-5	TRBV7-2	-	TGTGCCAGCAGCCAACCTAATGAAGAGACCCAGTACTTC	CASSQPNEETQYF
-	TRBJ1-1	TRBV14	-	TGTGCCAGCAGCCAAGGGGCTACCTCGTGGGCTTTCTTT	CASSQGATSWAFF
-	TRBJ1-4	TRBV28	-	TGTGCCAGCCTCCCGCAAGGCGGATATGAAAAACTGTTTTTT	CASLPQGGYEKLFF
-	TRBJ2-2	TRBV29-1	-	TGCAGCGTTGACGCCTCTGAAGGCACCGGGGAGCTGTTTTTT	CSVDASEGTGELFF
-	TRBJ2-7	TRBV5-6	-	TGTGCCAGCAGCGGGGGGGCCGAGCAGTACTTC	CASSGGAEQYF
-	TRBJ1-1	TRBV7-9	-	TGTGCCAGCAGCCCAACTTTAGACGGGAACACTGAAGCTTTCTTT	CASSPTLDGNTEAFF
once	TRBJ2-3	TRBV14	-	TGTGCCAGCAGCCAGTTTAGGGGCACAGATACGCAGTATTTT	CASSQFRGTDTQYF
few	TRBJ1-1	TRBV29-1	-	TGCAGCGTTGAAGTAGTCAGGGCCACTGAAGCTTTCTTT	CSVEVVRATEAFF
few	TRBJ2-1	TRBV13	-	TGTGCCAGCAGCTCAATAGGCGATGAGCAGTTCTTC	CASSSIGDEQFF
once	TRBJ2-7	TRBV29-1	-	TGCAGCGTTGAGACTGTGCAGGATGTAGGCGAGCAGTACTTC	CSVETVQDVGEQYF
once	TRBJ1-3	TRBV12-3/TRBV12-4	-	TGTGCCAGCAGACGTTTTCCAGGGAAAGGCTCTGGAAACACCATATATTTT	CASRRFPGKGSGNTIYF
-	TRBJ2-2	TRBV12-3/TRBV12-4	TRBD1	TGTGCCAGCAGCCTACCGGGACAGGGGAACACCGGGGAGCTGTTTTTT	CASSLPGQGNTGELFF
-	TRBJ2-7	TRBV7-9	-	TGTGCCAGCAGCTTAGAGGCCATAGGTTACGAGCAGTACTTC	CASSLEAIGYEQYF
-	TRBJ2-7	TRBV29-1	-	TGCAGCGTTGAAGAAGCTGGGTCCGGAGGCTACGAGCAGTACTTC	CSVEEAGSGGYEQYF
-	TRBJ2-1	TRBV19	-	TGTGCCAGTAGGCTAGGGGGCAATGAGCAGTTCTTC	CASRLGGNEQFF
-	TRBJ1-2	TRBV13	-	TGTGCCAGCAGCGCACAGGGCCAGGAACGGGGCTACACCTTC	CASSAQGQERGYTF
once	TRBJ1-1	TRBV27	-	TGTGCCAGCAGTTTTGGCCAGGGGAGGATCCCTGAAGCTTTCTTT	CASSFGQGRIPEAFF
-	TRBJ1-4	TRBV28	TRBD1	TGTGCCAGCAGCGCCCTGGAGGGGACAGGGGGATATGGGGAAAAACTGTTTTTT	CASSALEGTGGYGEKLFF
few	TRBJ2-2	TRBV30	-	TGTGCCTGGGATCCGGCGAACACCGGGGAGCTGTTTTTT	CAWDPANTGELFF
-	TRBJ2-1	TRBV28	-	TGTGCCAGCAGCGCGGACTCTAGCTCCTACAATGAGCAGTTCTTC	CASSADSSSYNEQFF
-	TRBJ2-7	TRBV27	-	TGTGCCAGGCCCACACAGGCGGATGTTGGGGAGCAGTACTTC	CARPTQADVGEQYF
few	TRBJ2-7	TRBV27	TRBD2	TGTGCCAGCAGTCTTGGGACTAGCGGGAGGAACGAGCAGTACTTC	CASSLGTSGRNEQYF
once	TRBJ1-5	TRBV7-2	TRBD1	TGTGCCAGCAGCTTGTCCGACAGGGGAGGCAATCAGCCCCAGCATTTT	CASSLSDRGGNQPQHF